This T cell receptor beta chain was recovered during a study of blood T cell repertoires in COVID-19. In the study overall: Samples taken during acute and convalescent COVID-19 were collected in the United States, Italy and Spain. Sources were T cells, B-cell-depleted T cells, or PBMCs; the material itself was cDNA or gDNA.

Per the germline V gene, CDR1 is MRHNA and CDR2 is SNTAGT. The CDR3 is 10 amino acids long, termini counted. About this clone itself: The final CDR3 position lacks the conserved phenylalanine or tryptophan, pointing to a likely read error. Because the CDR3's place on the DNA is in doubt, the DNA is left out and the CDR3 is given as listed by TCRdb.

Per the study methods: Counts of nucleated cells, estimated from reference gene primer amplification, were obtained. The table came from immunoSEQ multiplex PCR; TCRdb's copy has only in-frame clones and leaves some out. D and trimming come from the DNA, and the V and J calls and clone size come from that table. The sample records more than 15,000 clones, roughly 91% being singletons. The chain carries TRBV6-4 and TRBJ1-2; the D call of TRBD1 is as the table states it, not checked on the DNA. Source material: peripheral blood. This receptor was taken from an older woman with active COVID-19. The CDR3 spells CASRRPRALE.